A selection of T cell receptor beta chains follows, all from one sample in a study of immune evolution from preneoplasia to lung adenocarcinoma. Clones were sequenced by immunoSEQ multiplex PCR, and TCRdb holds only the in-frame ones, with some missing. The data hold some 15,000 clones, with approximately 80% observed a single time. Specimen: FFPE minimally invasive lung adenocarcinoma tissue. The receptors come from a person aged 70 to 80 with lung adenocarcinoma. Both conserved end residues are part of each CDR3. A D gene is named only where the DNA matches it firmly. Rows give clone size only sometimes, using once, few, many, or a class for an expanded clone.

clone_size d_call j_call v_call cdr3_nt cdr3_aa
- TRBD1 TRBJ1-1 TRBV5-4 TGTGCCAGCAGCGATCGACAGGGTAGGAGGACTGAAGCTTTCTTT CASSDRQGRRTEAFF
- TRBD1 TRBJ1-5 TRBV19 TGTGCCAGTATTGAACCGGGACAGGGGGTCTTTGGCAATCAGCCCCAGCATTTT CASIEPGQGVFGNQPQHF
- - TRBJ2-2 TRBV2 TGTGCCAGCAGTACAGGGATCGGGGAGCTGTTTTTT CASSTGIGELFF
- - TRBJ2-1 TRBV11-3 TGTGCCAGCAGCTTCGGCGGAACCGTGAATGAGCAGTTCTTC CASSFGGTVNEQFF
once - TRBJ1-5 TRBV15 TGTGCCACCAGCGCTGATAGTGGTCCGCAGCCCCAGCATTTT CATSADSGPQPQHF
- - TRBJ2-2 TRBV7-2 TGTGCCAGCAGCTTTTCACGTTCCGGGGAGCTGTTTTTT CASSFSRSGELFF
- - TRBJ1-5 TRBV28 TGTGCCACCAGTAATCAGCCCCAGCATTTT CATSNQPQHF
- - TRBJ2-7 TRBV28 TGTGCCAGCAGCCCCGTGGGAACCTACGAGCAGTACTTC CASSPVGTYEQYF
- TRBD1 TRBJ1-2 TRBV19 TGTGCCAGTAGTATACCCCGGGACAGGGGAGGAGGCTACACCTTC CASSIPRDRGGGYTF
- - TRBJ2-3 TRBV5-1 TGCGCCAGCAGCTTACCCGACAGCGCCGATACGCAGTATTTT CASSLPDSADTQYF
- TRBD1 TRBJ1-2 TRBV5-1 TGCGCCAGCAGCTTGGTAGGACAGGGAGACTATGGCTACACCTTC CASSLVGQGDYGYTF
- TRBD1 TRBJ1-5 TRBV6-6 TGTGCCAGCGGGGACAGGGATCAGCCCCAGCATTTT CASGDRDQPQHF
- - TRBJ2-7 TRBV6-5 TGTGCCAGCAGTTACTCGATCCCTGAAACCTACGAGCAGTACTTC CASSYSIPETYEQYF
- TRBD1 TRBJ1-4 TRBV28 TGTGCCAGCAGCCCTACAGGGGGAAATGAAAAACTGTTTTTT CASSPTGGNEKLFF
- TRBD1 TRBJ1-1 TRBV30 TGTGCCTGGAGTGTGGACAGGGTAGTCACTGAAGCTTTCTTT CAWSVDRVVTEAFF
- - TRBJ1-5 TRBV6-1 TGTGCCAGCAGTGATCAGGACTTATTAAATCAGCCCCAGCATTTT CASSDQDLLNQPQHF
- - TRBJ2-7 TRBV7-8 TGTGCCAGCAGCCGGGATAGGGGCTACGAGCAGTACTTC CASSRDRGYEQYF
few TRBD1 TRBJ1-2 TRBV11-3 TGTGCCAGCAGGCGGACAGGGGGCTATGGCTACACCTTC CASRRTGGYGYTF
- - TRBJ2-7 TRBV15 TGTGCCACCAGCAGGGAAGGAGGTAGCAGTTACGAGCAGTACTTC CATSREGGSSYEQYF
- TRBD2 TRBJ2-3 TRBV5-4 TGTGCCAGCAGCTTAGGGGCGGGGGTTTCCACAGATACGCAGTATTTT CASSLGAGVSTDTQYF
- TRBD2 TRBJ2-1 TRBV9 TGTGCCAGCAGCGTACGCGGACTAGCGGGTTCCTACAATGAGCAGTTCTTC CASSVRGLAGSYNEQFF
few TRBD1 TRBJ2-1 TRBV9 TGTGCCAGCAGCGTATATGGACAGGGCGACAATGAGCAGTTCTTC CASSVYGQGDNEQFF
- TRBD2 TRBJ2-1 TRBV28 TGTGCCAGCAGTTTATTCCTAGCGGGGGGGCCTTATGAGCAGTTCTTC CASSLFLAGGPYEQFF
- - TRBJ1-2 TRBV6-1 TGTGCCAGCAGTGAATTAGACTATGGCTACACCTTC CASSELDYGYTF
- - TRBJ1-1 TRBV10-2 TGCGCCAGCAGTGATGAGAGGGACACTGAAGCTTTCTTT CASSDERDTEAFF
- TRBD2 TRBJ2-7 TRBV7-9 TGTGCCAGCAGCGCGACAGCGGGGCCCCCCTCCTACGAGCAGTACTTC CASSATAGPPSYEQYF
- - TRBJ2-1 TRBV9 TGTGCCAGCAGCTCCTACCGTGAGCAGTTCTTC CASSSYREQFF
- TRBD1 TRBJ2-7 TRBV7-2 TGTGCCAGCAGCCCGAAGAGGGCAGGGGGCGAGCAGTACTTC CASSPKRAGGEQYF
- - TRBJ2-5 TRBV28 TGTGCCAGCAGTCCAGGGAAAAAGACCCAGTACTTC CASSPGKKTQYF
- TRBD2 TRBJ2-5 TRBV9 TGTGCCAGCAGCACCGGGACTAGCGGGGGCAGCCAAGAGACCCAGTACTTC CASSTGTSGGSQETQYF
- - TRBJ2-7 TRBV2 TGTGCCAGTTCCGGGGAAAAGGGCTCTGAGCAGTACTTC CASSGEKGSEQYF
- TRBD2 TRBJ2-3 TRBV5-1 TGCGCCAGCAGCTCCTACACCACCAGCGGGGACACAGATACGCAGTATTTT CASSSYTTSGDTDTQYF
- TRBD2 TRBJ2-5 TRBV7-3 TGTGCCAGCAGCTTAACCGCTCCTAGCGGCCAAGAGACCCAGTACTTC CASSLTAPSGQETQYF
- - TRBJ1-1 TRBV29-1 TGCAGCGTTGAAGAGCTGGCGTCGGGTGAAGCTTTCTTT CSVEELASGEAFF
few - TRBJ2-1 TRBV11-2 TGTGCCAGCAGCTTAGCGCGTGCGGGAGAGCAGTTCTTC CASSLARAGEQFF
- - TRBJ1-1 TRBV18 TGTGCCAGCTCACCGCAGGGGAACACTGAAGCTTTCTTT CASSPQGNTEAFF
- TRBD2 TRBJ2-7 TRBV6-5 TGTGCCAGCAGTCAGACTAGCGGGAGGAACGAGCAGTACTTC CASSQTSGRNEQYF
few - TRBJ1-3 TRBV11-3 TGTGCCAGCAGCACCAGGGGAGCTGGAAACACCATATATTTT CASSTRGAGNTIYF
- TRBD2 TRBJ2-7 TRBV7-8 TGTGCCAGCAGCTCAATTAAAGTTCTAGCGGGGCTGCCTACCTACGAGCAGTACTTC CASSSIKVLAGLPTYEQYF
- - TRBJ2-5 TRBV7-3 TGTGCCAGCAGCCTGGCGGACAACGAGACCCAGTACTTC CASSLADNETQYF
- - TRBJ2-7 TRBV9 TGTGCCAGCAGGTACCCTTCTACGGACGAGCAGTACTTC CASRYPSTDEQYF
- - TRBJ1-2 TRBV6-1 TGTGCCAGCAGTGATTTTTCAGGCCAGGGAGTAATTTTC CASSDFSGQGVIF
- - TRBJ2-7 TRBV15 TGTGCCACCAGCAGAGGGGCAGGTCTCGAGCAGTACTTC CATSRGAGLEQYF
once TRBD2 TRBJ2-3 TRBV7-3 TGTGCCAGCAGCCTAGAGCGGACTAGCGGGGGGGCAGATACGCAGTATTTT CASSLERTSGGADTQYF
- - TRBJ1-5 TRBV6-1 TGTGCCAGCAGTGTAGAAGGGCAGTATCAGCCCCAGCATTTT CASSVEGQYQPQHF
- TRBD1 TRBJ1-2 TRBV30 TGTGCCTGGATCAGGACAGGGGGCCTGAGCACCTTC CAWIRTGGLSTF
- - TRBJ2-7 TRBV5-6 TGTGCCAGCAGCTTAGAATTAAGGCTGAACGAGCAGTACTTC CASSLELRLNEQYF
- TRBD2 TRBJ2-5 TRBV30 TGTGCCTGGAGTGTGGTATTGAGCGGGGGGGCGTTTGAAGAGACCCAGTACTTC CAWSVVLSGGAFEETQYF
- - TRBJ1-6 TRBV5-6 TGTGCCAGCAGCTTGGACACATTTTCACCCCTCCACTTT CASSLDTFSPLHF
- TRBD1 TRBJ1-2 TRBV7-9 TGTGCCAGCAGTTCCGGGACAGACGGATTAAACTATGGCTACACCTTC CASSSGTDGLNYGYTF
- - TRBJ2-5 TRBV7-7 TGTGCTAGCAGCTGGAGACGGAGCGGCCAAGAGACCCAGTACTTC CASSWRRSGQETQYF
- - TRBJ2-5 TRBV30 TGTGCCTGGAGTGAATTAGGAGAGACCCAGTACTTC CAWSELGETQYF
- TRBD2 TRBJ2-1 TRBV6-5 TGTGCCAGCAGCTACCAGCGGGGGGGCCCTGAGCAGTTCTTC CASSYQRGGPEQFF
- - TRBJ2-1 TRBV5-4 TGTGCCAGCAGCTTGGCTAGAGGCAATGAGCAGTTCTTC CASSLARGNEQFF